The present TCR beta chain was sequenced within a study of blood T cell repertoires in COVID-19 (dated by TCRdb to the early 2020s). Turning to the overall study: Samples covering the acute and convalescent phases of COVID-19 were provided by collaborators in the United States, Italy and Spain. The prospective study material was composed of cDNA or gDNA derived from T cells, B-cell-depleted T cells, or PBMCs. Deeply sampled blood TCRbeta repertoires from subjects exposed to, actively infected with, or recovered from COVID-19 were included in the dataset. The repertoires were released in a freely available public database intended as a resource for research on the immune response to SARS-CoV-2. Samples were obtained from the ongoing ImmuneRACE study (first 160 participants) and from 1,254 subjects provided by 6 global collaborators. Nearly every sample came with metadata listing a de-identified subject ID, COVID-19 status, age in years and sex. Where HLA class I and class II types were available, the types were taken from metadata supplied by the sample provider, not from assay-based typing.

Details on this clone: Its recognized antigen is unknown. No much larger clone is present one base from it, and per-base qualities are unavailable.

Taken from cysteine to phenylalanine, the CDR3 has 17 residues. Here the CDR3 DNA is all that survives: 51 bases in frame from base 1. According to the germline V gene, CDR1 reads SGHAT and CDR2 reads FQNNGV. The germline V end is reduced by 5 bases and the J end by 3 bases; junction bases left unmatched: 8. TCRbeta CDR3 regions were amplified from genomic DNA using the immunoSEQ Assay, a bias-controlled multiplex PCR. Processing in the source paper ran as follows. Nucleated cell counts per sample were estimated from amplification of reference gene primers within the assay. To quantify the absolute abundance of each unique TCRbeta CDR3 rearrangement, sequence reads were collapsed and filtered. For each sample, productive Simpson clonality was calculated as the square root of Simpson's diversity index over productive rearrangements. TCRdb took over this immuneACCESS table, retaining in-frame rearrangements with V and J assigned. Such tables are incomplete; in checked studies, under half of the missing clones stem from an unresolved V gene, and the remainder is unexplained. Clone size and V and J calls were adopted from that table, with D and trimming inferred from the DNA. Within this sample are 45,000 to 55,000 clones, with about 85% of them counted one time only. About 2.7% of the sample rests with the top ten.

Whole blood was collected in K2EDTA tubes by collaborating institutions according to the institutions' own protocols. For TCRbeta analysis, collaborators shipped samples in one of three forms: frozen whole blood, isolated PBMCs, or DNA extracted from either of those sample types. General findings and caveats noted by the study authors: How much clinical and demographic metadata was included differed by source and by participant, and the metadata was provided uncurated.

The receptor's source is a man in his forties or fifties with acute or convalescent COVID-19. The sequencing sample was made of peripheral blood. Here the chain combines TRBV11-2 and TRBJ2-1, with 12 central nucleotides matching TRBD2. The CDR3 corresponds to CASSNRWGLAGYNEQFF. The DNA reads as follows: TGTGCCAGCAGCAACAGGTGGGGACTAGCGGGCTACAATGAGCAGTTCTTC.